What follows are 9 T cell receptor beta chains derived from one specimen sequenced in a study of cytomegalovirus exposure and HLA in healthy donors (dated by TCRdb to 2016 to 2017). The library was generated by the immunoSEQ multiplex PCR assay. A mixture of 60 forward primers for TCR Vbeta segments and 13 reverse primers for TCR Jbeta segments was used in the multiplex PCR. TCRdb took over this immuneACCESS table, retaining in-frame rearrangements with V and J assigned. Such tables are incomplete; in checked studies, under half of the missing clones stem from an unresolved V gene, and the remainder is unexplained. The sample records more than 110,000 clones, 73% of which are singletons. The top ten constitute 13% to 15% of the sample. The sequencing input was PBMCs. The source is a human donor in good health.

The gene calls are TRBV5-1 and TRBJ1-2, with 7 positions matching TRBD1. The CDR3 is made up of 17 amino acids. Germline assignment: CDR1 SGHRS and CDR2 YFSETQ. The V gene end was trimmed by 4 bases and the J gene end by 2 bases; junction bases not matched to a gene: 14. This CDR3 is CASSPGQALAPNYGYTF. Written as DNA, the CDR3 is TGCGCCAGCAGCCCCGGACAGGCCTTGGCCCCCAACTATGGCTACACCTTC.

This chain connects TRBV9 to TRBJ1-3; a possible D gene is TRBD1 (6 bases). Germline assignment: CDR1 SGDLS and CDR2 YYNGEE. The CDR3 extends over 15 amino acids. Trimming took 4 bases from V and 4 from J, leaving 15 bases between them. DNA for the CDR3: TGTGCCAGCAGCTCTAGTACAGGGACCGGAAACACCATATATTTT. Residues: CASSSSTGTGNTIYF.

The DNA of the CDR3 is TGTGCCAGCAGGAGAGCGGGAGGTGGCACCGGGGAGCTGTTTTTT. Translation gives CASRRAGGGTGELFF. The rearrangement links TRBV11-3 to TRBJ2-2, with 9 nucleotides matching TRBD2. CDR1 and CDR2 (germline): SGHNT, YENEEA. The CDR3 is 15 residues long. With V trimmed by 6 bases and J by 4 bases, 6 bases remained unmatched. The full variable domain, its missing parts supplied by reference TRBV11-3 and TRBJ2-2, is EAGVVQSPRYKIIEKKQPVAFWCNPISGHNTLYWYLQNLGQGPELLIRYENEEAVDDSQLPKDRFSAERLKGVDSTLKIQPAELGDSAVYLCASRRAGGGTGELFFGEGSRLTVL.

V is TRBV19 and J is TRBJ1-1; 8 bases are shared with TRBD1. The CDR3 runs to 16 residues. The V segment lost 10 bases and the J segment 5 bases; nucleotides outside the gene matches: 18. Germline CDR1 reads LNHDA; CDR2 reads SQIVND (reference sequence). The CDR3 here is CATRPRGREEGTEAFF. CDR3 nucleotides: TGTGCCACGCGACCCAGGGGGCGTGAGGAGGGGACTGAAGCTTTCTTT.

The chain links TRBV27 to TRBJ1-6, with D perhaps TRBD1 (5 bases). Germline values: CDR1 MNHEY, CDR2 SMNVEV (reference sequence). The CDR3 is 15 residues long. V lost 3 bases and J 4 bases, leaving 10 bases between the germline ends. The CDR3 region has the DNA TGTGCCAGCAGTTTCGACAGTTATTATAATTCACCCCTCCACTTT. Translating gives CASSFDSYYNSPLHF.

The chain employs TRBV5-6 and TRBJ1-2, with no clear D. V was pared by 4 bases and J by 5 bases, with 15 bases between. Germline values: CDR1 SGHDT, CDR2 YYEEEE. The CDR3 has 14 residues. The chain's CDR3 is CASSPPGREYGYTF. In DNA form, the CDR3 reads TGTGCCAGCAGCCCGCCGGGGAGGGAATATGGCTACACCTTC.

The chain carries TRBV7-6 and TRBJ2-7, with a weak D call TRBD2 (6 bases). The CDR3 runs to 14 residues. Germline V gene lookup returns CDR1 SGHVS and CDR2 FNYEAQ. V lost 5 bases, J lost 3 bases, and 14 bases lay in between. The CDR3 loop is CASSLQPGDYEQYF. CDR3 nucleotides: TGTGCCAGCAGCCTCCAACCGGGAGACTACGAGCAGTACTTC. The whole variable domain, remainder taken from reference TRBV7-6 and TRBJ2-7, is GAGVSQSPRYKVTKRGQDVALRCDPISGHVSLYWYRQALGQGPEFLTYFNYEAQQDKSGLPNDRFSAERPEGSISTLTIQRTEQRDSAMYRCASSLQPGDYEQYFGPGTRLTVT.

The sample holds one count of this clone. In DNA form, the CDR3 reads TGTGCCTGGAGTCGGGGGGGAGCTTTCTTT. Protein product: CAWSRGGAFF. The chain carries TRBV30 and TRBJ1-1, with D possibly matching TRBD1 (5 bases). The CDR3 sequence is 10 residues long. Germline CDR1 and CDR2: GTSNPN and SVGIG (reference sequence). V lost 2 bases to trimming and J lost 10 bases, with 8 bases between them.

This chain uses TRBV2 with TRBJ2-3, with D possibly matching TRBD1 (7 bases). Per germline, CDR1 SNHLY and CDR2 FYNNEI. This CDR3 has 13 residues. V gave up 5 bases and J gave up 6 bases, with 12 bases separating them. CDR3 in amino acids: CASSSGGPDTQYF. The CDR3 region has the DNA TGTGCCAGCAGTTCAGGGGGGCCCGATACGCAGTATTTT.